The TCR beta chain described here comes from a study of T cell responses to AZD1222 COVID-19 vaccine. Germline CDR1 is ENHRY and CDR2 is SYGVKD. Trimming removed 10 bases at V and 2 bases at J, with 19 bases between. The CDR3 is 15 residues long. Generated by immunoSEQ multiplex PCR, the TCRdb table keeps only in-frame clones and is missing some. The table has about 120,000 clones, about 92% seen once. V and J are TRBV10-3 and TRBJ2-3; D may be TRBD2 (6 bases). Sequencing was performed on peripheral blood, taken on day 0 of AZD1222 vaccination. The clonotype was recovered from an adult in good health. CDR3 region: CATNGGKSFTDTQYF. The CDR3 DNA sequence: TGTGCCACCAACGGAGGGAAATCTTTCACAGATACGCAGTATTTT.